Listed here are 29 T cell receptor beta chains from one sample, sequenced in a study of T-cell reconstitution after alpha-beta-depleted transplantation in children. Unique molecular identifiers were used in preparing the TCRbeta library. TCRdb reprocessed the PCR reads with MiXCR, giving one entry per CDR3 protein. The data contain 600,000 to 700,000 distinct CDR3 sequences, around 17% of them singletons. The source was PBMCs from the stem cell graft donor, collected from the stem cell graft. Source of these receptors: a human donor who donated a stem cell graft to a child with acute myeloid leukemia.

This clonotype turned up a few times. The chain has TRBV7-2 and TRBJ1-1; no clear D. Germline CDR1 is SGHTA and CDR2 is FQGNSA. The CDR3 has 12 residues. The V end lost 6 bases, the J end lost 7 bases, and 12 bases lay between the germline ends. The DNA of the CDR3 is TGTGCCAGCAGAGCGGCCCGGAGTGAAGCTTTCTTT. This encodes CASRAARSEAFF. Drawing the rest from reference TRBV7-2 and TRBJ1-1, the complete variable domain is GAGVSQSPSNKVTEKGKDVELRCDPISGHTALYWYRQSLGQGLEFLIYFQGNSAPDKSGLPSDRFSAERTGGSVSTLTIQRTQQEDSAVYLCASRAARSEAFFGQGTRLTVV.

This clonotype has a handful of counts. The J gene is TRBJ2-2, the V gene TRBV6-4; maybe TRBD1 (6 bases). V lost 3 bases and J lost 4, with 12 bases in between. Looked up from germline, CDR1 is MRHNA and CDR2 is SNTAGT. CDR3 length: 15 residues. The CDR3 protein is CASSEWTVPTGELFF. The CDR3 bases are TGTGCCAGCAGTGAGTGGACAGTCCCCACCGGGGAGCTGTTTTTT.

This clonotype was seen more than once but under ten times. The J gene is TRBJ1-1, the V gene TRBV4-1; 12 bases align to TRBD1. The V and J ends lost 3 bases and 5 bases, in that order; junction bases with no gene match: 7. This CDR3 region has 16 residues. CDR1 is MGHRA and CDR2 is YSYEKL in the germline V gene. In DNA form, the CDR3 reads TGCGCCAGCAGCCACCCGGGACAGGGGGCATGGACTGAAGCTTTCTTT. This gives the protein CASSHPGQGAWTEAFF.

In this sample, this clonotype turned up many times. In DNA form, the CDR3 reads TGCAGCGTCCTGGGCGGGGGGTCCACAGATACGCAGTATTTT. Encoded protein: CSVLGGGSTDTQYF. This chain uses TRBV29-1 with TRBJ2-3; TRBD2 agrees at 8 bases. The CDR3 has 14 residues. V shed 6 bases, J shed 2 bases, and the junction held 7 bases outside the gene matches. CDR1 SQVTM and CDR2 ANQGSEA come from the germline V gene.

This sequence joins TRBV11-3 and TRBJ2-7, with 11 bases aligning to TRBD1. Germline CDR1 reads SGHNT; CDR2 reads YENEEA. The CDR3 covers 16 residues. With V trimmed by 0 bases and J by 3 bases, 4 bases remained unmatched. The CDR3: CASSLDAGTGGYEQYF. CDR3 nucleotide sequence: TGTGCCAGCAGCTTAGACGCCGGGACAGGGGGCTACGAGCAGTACTTC.

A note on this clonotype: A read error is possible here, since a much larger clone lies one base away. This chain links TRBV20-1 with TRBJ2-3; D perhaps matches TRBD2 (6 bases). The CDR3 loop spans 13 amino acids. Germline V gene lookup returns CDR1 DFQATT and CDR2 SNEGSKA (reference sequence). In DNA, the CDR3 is TGCATTGCTCCGACCGGGACTCCGTCTACGCAGTATTTT. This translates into CIAPTGTPSTQYF.

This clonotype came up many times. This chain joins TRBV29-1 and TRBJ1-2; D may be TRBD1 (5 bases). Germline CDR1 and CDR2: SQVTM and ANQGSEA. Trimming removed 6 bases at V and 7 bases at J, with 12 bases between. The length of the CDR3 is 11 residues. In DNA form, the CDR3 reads TGCAGCGTGCCGCAGGGAACTGGCTACACCTTC. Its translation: CSVPQGTGYTF.

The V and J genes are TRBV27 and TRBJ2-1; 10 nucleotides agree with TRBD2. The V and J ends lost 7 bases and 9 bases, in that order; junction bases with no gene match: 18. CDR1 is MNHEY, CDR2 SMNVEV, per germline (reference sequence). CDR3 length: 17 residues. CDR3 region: CASISPVLLAGFGEQFF. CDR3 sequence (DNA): TGTGCCAGCATTTCCCCCGTTCTACTAGCGGGATTCGGTGAGCAGTTCTTC.

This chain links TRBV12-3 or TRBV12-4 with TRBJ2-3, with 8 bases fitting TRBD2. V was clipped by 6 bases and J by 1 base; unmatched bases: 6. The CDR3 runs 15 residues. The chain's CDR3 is CASSATGGGTDTQYF. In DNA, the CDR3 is TGTGCCAGCAGCGCGACGGGGGGGGGCACAGATACGCAGTATTTT.

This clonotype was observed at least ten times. The CDR3: CAISDRAESYEQYF. In nucleotides, the CDR3 is TGTGCCATCAGTGACAGGGCGGAGAGTTACGAGCAGTACTTC. The chain recombines TRBV10-3 with TRBJ2-7; D might be TRBD1 (5 bases). V was trimmed by 3 bases and J by 4 bases, leaving 13 bases between them. This CDR3 region has 14 residues. Germline V CDR1 and CDR2: ENHRY, SYGVKD.

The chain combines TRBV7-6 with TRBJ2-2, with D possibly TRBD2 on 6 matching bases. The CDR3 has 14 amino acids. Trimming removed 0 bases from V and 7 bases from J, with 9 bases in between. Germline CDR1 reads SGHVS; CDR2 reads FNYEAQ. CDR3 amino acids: CASSLAGRGGELFF. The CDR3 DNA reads TGTGCCAGCAGCTTAGCTGGGCGGGGCGGGGAGCTGTTTTTT.

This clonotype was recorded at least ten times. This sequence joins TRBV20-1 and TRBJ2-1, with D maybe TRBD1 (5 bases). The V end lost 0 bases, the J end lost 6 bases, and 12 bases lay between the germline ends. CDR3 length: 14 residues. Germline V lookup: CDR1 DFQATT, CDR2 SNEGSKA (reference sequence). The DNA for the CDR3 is TGCAGTGCTAGAGATCTGGGCAGGGTCAATGAGCAGTTCTTC. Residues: CSARDLGRVNEQFF.

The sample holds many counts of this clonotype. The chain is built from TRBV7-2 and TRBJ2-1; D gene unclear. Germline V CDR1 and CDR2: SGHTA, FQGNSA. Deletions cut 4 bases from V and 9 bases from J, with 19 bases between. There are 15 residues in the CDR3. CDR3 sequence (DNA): TGTGCCAGCAGCTCTTCCCCCTCCCCACTGGTTGAGCAGTTCTTC. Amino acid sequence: CASSSSPSPLVEQFF.

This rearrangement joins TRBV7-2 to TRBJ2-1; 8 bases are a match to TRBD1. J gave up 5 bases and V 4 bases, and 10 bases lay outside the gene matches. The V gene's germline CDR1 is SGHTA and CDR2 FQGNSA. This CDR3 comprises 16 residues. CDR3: CASSSSRTGQHNEQFF. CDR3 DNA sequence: TGTGCCAGCAGCTCCTCCCGGACAGGGCAACACAATGAGCAGTTCTTC.

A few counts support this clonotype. In DNA form, the CDR3 reads TGTGCCAGCAGTGATCTTAGCGGGGGGCTGGATGAGCAGTTCTTC. Its protein product is CASSDLSGGLDEQFF. The genes are TRBV6-2 or TRBV6-3 and TRBJ2-1, with 10 nucleotides matching TRBD2. Germline values: CDR1 MNHEY, CDR2 SVGEGT. The CDR3 runs 15 residues. The J segment lost 8 bases and the V segment lost 5 bases, leaving 9 bases of the junction unmatched.

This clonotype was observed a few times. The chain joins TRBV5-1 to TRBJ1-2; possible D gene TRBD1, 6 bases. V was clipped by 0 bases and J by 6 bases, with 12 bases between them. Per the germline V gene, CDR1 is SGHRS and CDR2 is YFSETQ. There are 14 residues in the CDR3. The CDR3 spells CASSLETGLDGYTF. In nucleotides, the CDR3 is TGCGCCAGCAGCTTGGAGACAGGTTTGGATGGCTACACCTTC.

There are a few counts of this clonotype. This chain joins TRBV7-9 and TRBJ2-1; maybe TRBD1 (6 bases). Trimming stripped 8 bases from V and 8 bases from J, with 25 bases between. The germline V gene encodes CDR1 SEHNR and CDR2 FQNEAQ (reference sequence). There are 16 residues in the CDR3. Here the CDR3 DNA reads TGTGCCAGCGCCTTATCCACAGGGCTTGCTCGAGATGAGCAGTTCTTC. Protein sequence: CASALSTGLARDEQFF.

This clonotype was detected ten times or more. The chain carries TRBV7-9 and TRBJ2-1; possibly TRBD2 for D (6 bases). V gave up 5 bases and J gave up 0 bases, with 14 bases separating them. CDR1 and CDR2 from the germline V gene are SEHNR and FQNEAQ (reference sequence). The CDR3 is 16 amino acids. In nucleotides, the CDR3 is TGTGCCAGCAGCCCAACTGACGGGGGCTCCTACAATGAGCAGTTCTTC. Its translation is CASSPTDGGSYNEQFF.

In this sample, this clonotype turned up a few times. CDR3 sequence (DNA): TGCGCCAGCAGCTTGTCTGGACCGAACACTGAAGCTTTCTTT. Translated: CASSLSGPNTEAFF. The chain recombines TRBV5-1 with TRBJ1-1, with D unresolved. Germline V CDR1 and CDR2: SGHRS, YFSETQ. This CDR3 is 14 amino acids long. V dropped 1 base and J dropped 1 base, with 8 bases sitting between them.

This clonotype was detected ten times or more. CDR3 protein: CSARDVPTQYF. The CDR3 nucleotides are TGCAGTGCTAGAGATGTCCCTACGCAGTATTTT. The chain links TRBV20-1 to TRBJ2-3; no reliable D call. Germline CDR1 DFQATT, CDR2 SNEGSKA (reference sequence). The CDR3 runs to 11 residues. The germline V and J ends were trimmed by 0 bases and 8 bases, with 6 bases remaining between them.

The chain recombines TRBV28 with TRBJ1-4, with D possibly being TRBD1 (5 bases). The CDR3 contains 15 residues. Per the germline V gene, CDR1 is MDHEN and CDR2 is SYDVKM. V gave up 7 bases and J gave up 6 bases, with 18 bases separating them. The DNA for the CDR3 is TGTGCCAGCACTACGCCCAGGGTAGGGCATGAAAAACTGTTTTTT. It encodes CASTTPRVGHEKLFF.

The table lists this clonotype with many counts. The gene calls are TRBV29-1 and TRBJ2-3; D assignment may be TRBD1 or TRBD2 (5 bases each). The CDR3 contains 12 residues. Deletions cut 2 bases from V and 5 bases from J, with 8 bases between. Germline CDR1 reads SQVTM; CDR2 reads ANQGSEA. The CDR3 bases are TGCAGCGTTGAACGGGACCTAGATACGCAGTATTTT. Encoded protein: CSVERDLDTQYF.

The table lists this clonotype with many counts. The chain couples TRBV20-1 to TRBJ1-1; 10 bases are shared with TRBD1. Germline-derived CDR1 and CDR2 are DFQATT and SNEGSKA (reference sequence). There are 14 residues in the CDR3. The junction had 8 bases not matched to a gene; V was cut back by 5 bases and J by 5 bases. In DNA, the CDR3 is TGCAGTGCTTGCCTGACAGGGGGCTTGACTGAAGCTTTCTTT. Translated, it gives CSACLTGGLTEAFF.

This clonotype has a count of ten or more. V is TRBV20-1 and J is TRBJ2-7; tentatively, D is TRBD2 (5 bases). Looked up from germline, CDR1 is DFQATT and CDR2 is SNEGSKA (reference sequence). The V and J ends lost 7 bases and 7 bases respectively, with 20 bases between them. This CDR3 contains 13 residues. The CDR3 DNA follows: TGCAGTGTCAGTCGGGGTGAGGCTTCGGAGCAGTACTTC. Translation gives CSVSRGEASEQYF.

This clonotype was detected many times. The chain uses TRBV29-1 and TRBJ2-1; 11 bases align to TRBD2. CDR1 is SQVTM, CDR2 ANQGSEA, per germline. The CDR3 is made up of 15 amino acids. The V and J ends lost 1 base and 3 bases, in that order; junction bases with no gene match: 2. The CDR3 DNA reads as TGCAGCGTTGAAGGGGGACTAGCGGACTACAATGAGCAGTTCTTC. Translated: CSVEGGLADYNEQFF.

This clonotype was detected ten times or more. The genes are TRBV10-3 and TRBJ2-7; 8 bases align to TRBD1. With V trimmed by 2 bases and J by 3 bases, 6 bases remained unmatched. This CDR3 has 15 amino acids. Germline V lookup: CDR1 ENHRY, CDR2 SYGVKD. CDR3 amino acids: CAISEAGGSFYEQYV. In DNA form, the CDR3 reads TGTGCCATCAGTGAGGCAGGGGGCTCCTTCTACGAGCAGTACGTC.

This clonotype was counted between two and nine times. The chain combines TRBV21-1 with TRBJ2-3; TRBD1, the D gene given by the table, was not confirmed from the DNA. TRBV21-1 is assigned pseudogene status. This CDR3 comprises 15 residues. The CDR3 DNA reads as TGTGCCAGCAGCAAAAGACAGGGGGCGAAAGATACGCAGTATTTT. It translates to CASSKRQGAKDTQYF.

CDR3 nucleotides: TGCGCCAGCAGCAGGGTACAGGGCCCTTTAGACACTGAAGCTTTCTTT. This codes for CASSRVQGPLDTEAFF. The V and J genes are TRBV4-1 and TRBJ1-1; possible D gene TRBD1, 6 bases. This CDR3 is built from 16 residues. The germline gives CDR1 MGHRA, CDR2 YSYEKL. Trimming shortened V by 5 bases and J by 3 bases, and 19 bases separated the two germline ends.

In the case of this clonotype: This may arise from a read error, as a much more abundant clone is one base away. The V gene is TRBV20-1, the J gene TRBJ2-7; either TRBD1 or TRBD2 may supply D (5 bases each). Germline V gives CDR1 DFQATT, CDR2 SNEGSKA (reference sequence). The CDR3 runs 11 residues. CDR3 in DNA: TGCAGTGCGGTGGCCGGGGACGAGCAGTGCTTC. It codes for CSAVAGDEQCF.